The sequence of this TCR beta chain was determined in a study of cytomegalovirus exposure and HLA in healthy donors. Use of 60 Vbeta and 13 Jbeta primers characterized the PCR. Clones were sequenced by immunoSEQ multiplex PCR, and TCRdb holds only the in-frame ones, with some missing. The sample consists of under 200,000 clones, around 80% of them appearing once. V was clipped by 5 bases and J by 1 base, with 11 bases between them. Germline-derived CDR1 and CDR2 are SGHNT and YENEEA. The CDR3 sequence is 14 residues long. Note on this clone: Its antigen is unknown.

The study's findings and limits: Judged likely to be a sequencing artifact was a cluster of highly shared sequence variants.

This TCR derives from a man aged 40-55 years in good health and CMV-seronegative. The specimen sequenced was PBMCs. V gene TRBV11-3 combines with J gene TRBJ1-1, with D tentatively TRBD1 (5 bases). In DNA, the CDR3 is TGTGCCAGCAGCGTCAGACAGCCGAACACTGAAGCTTTCTTT. This sequence encodes CASSVRQPNTEAFF.